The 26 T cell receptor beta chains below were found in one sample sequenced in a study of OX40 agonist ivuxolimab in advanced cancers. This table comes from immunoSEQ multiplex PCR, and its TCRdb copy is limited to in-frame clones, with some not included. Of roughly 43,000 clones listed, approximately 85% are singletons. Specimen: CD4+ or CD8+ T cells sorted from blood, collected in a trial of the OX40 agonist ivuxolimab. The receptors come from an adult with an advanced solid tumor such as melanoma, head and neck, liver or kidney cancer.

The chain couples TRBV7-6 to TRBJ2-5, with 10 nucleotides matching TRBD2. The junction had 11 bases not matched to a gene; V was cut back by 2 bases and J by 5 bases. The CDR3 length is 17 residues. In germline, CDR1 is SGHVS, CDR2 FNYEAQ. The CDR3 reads CASSLPIASGSGETQYF. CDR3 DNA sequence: TGTGCCAGCAGCTTACCGATCGCTAGCGGGAGCGGTGAGACCCAGTACTTC. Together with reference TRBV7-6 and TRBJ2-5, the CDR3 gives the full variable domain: GAGVSQSPRYKVTKRGQDVALRCDPISGHVSLYWYRQALGQGPEFLTYFNYEAQQDKSGLPNDRFSAERPEGSISTLTIQRTEQRDSAMYRCASSLPIASGSGETQYFGPGTRLLVL.

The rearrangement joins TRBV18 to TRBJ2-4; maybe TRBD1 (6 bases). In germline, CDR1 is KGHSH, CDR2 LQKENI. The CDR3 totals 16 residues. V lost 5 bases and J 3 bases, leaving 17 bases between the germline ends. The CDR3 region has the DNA TGTGCCAGCTCAAAAGGGGGAAGGGATAGCAAAAACATTCAGTACTTC. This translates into CASSKGGRDSKNIQYF.

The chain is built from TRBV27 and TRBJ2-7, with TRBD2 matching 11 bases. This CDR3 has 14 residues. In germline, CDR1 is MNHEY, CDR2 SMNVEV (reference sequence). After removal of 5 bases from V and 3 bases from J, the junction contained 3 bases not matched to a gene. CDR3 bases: TGTGCCAGCAGTCCCGGGACTAGCGGCTACGAGCAGTACTTC. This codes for CASSPGTSGYEQYF.

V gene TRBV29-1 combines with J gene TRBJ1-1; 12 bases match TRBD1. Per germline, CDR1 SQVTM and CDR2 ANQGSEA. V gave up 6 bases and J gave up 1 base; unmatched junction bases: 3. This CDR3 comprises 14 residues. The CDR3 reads CSVGTGGTNTEAFF. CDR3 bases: TGCAGCGTCGGGACAGGGGGCACGAACACTGAAGCTTTCTTT. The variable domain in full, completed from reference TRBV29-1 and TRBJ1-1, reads SAVISQKPSRDICQRGTSLTIQCQVDSQVTMMFWYRQQPGQSLTLIATANQGSEATYESGFVIDKFPISRPNLTFSTLTVSNMSPEDSSIYLCSVGTGGTNTEAFFGQGTRLTVV.

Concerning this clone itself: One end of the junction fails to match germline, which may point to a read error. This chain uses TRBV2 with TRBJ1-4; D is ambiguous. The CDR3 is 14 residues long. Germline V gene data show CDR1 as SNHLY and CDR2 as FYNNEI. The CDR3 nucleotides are TGTGCCAGCAGAGAGGGAGCAACTAGTGAAAAACTGTTTTTT. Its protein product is CASREGATSEKLFF.

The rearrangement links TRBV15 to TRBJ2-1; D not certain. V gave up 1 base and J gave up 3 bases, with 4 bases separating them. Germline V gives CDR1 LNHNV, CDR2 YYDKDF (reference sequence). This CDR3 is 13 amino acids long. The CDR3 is CATSRGVYNEQFF. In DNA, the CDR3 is TGTGCCACCAGCAGAGGAGTCTACAATGAGCAGTTCTTC.

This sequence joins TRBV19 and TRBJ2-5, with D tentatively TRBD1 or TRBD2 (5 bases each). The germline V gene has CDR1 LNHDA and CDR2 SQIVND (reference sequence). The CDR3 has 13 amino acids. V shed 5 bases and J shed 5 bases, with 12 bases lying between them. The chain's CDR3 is CASSGGDKETQYF. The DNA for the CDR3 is TGTGCCAGTAGTGGGGGAGATAAGGAGACCCAGTACTTC. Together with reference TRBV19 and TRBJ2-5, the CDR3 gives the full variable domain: DGGITQSPKYLFRKEGQNVTLSCEQNLNHDAMYWYRQDPGQGLRLIYYSQIVNDFQKGDIAEGYSVSREKKESFPLTVTSAQKNPTAFYLCASSGGDKETQYFGPGTRLLVL.

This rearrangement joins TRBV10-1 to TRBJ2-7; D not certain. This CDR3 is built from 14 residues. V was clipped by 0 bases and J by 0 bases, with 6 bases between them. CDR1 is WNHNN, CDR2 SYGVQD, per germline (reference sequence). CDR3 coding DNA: TGCGCCAGCAGTGAGTCGTCGGCCTCCTACGAGCAGTACTTC. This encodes CASSESSASYEQYF.

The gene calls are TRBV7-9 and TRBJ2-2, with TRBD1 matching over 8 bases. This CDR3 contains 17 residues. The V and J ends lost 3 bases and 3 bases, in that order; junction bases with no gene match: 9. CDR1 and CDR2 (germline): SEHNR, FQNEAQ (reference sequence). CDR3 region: CASSLTGAGEDTGELFF. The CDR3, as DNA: TGTGCCAGCAGCTTGACAGGGGCTGGGGAGGACACCGGGGAGCTGTTTTTT.

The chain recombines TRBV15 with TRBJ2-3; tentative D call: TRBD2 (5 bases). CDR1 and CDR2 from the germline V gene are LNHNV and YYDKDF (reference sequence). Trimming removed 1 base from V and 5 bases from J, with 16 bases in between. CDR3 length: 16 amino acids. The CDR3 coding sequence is TGTGCCACCAGCAGAGCAAACGAGGGCCCGGGAGATACGCAGTATTTT. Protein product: CATSRANEGPGDTQYF.

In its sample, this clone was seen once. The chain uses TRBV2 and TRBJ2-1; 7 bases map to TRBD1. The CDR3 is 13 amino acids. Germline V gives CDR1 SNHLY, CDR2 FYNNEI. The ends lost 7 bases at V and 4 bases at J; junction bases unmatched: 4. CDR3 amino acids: CASKDRLYNEQFF. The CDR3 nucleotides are TGTGCCAGCAAGGACAGGTTATACAATGAGCAGTTCTTC. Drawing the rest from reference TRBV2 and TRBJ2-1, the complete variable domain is EPEVTQTPSHQVTQMGQEVILRCVPISNHLYFYWYRQILGQKVEFLVSFYNNEISEKSEIFDDQFSVERPDGSNFTLKIRSTKLEDSAMYFCASKDRLYNEQFFGPGTRLTVL.

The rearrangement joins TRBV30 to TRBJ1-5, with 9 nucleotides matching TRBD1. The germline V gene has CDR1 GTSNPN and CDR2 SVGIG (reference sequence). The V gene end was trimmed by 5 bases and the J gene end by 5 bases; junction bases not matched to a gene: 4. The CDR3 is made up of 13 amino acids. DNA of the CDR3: TGTGCCTGGGCTCGGACAGGGGATCAGCCCCAGCATTTT. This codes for CAWARTGDQPQHF.

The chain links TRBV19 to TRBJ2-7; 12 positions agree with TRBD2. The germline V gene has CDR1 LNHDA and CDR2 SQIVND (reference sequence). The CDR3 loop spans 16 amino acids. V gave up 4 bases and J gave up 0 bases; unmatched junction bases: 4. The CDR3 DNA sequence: TGTGCCAGTAGTACCAGGACTAGCGGGACCTCCTACGAGCAGTACTTC. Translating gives CASSTRTSGTSYEQYF.

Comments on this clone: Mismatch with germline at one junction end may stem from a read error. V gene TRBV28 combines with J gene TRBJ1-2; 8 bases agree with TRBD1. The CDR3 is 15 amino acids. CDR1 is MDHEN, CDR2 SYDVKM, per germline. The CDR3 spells CASSYSQGADYGYTF. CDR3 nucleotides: TGTGCCAGCAGTTACTCCCAGGGGGCTGACTATGGCTACACCTTT.

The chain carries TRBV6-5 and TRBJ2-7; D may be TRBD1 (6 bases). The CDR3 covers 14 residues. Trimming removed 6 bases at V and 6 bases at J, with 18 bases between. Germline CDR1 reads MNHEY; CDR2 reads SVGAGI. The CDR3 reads CASRTGRSTSEQYF. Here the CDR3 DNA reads TGTGCCAGCAGAACAGGGAGATCGACGAGCGAGCAGTACTTC.

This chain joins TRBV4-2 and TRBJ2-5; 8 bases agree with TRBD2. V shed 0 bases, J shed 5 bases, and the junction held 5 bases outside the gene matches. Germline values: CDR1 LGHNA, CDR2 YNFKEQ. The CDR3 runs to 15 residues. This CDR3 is CASSQDQRGWETQYF. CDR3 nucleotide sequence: TGTGCCAGCAGCCAAGACCAGCGGGGGTGGGAGACCCAGTACTTC.

The CDR3 loop is CASSLNQIVRLAYNEQFF. The CDR3 region has the DNA TGTGCCAGCAGCTTAAATCAGATAGTGAGACTAGCGTACAATGAGCAGTTCTTC. This chain links TRBV7-8 with TRBJ2-1, with 8 positions matching TRBD2. V trimming: 2 bases; J trimming: 4 bases; junction bases outside the gene matches: 13. Germline assignment: CDR1 SGHVS and CDR2 FQNEAQ. The CDR3 spans 18 residues.

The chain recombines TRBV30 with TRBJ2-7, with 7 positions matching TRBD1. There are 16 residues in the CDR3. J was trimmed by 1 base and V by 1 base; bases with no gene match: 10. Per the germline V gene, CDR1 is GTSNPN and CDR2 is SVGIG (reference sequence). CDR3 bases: TGTGCCTGGAGTGGATCGGGACAGTGGGGGTCCTACGAGCAGTACTTC. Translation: CAWSGSGQWGSYEQYF.

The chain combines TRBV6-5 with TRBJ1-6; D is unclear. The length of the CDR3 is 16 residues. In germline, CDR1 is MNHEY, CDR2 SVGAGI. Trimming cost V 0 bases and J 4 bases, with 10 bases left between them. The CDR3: CASSYSPQRYNSPLHF. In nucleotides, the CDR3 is TGTGCCAGCAGTTACTCACCACAGCGTTATAATTCACCCCTCCACTTT.

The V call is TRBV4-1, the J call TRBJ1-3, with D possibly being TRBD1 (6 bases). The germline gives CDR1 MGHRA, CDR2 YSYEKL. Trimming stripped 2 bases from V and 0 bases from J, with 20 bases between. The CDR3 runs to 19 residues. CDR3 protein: CASSQTGLVGGSSGNTIYF. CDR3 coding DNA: TGCGCCAGCAGCCAAACAGGGTTAGTCGGCGGTAGCTCTGGAAACACCATATATTTT.

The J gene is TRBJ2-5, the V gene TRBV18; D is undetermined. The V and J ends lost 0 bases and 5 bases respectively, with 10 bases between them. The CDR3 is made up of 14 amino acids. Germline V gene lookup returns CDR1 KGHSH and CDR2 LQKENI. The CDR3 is CASSPPESRETQYF. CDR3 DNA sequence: TGTGCCAGCTCACCACCGGAGTCTCGGGAGACCCAGTACTTC.

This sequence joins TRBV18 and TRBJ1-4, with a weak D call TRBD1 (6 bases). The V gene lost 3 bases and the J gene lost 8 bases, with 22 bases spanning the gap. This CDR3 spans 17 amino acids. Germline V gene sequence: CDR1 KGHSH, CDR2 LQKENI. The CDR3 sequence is CASSPPGGGQAGEKLFF. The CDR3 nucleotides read TGTGCCAGCTCACCCCCCGGTGGGGGCCAGGCGGGGGAAAAACTGTTTTTT.

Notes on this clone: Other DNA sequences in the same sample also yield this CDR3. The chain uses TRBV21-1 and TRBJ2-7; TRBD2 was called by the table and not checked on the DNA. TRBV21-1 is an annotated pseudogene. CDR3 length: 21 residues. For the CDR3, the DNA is TGTGCCAGTAGCCCCCACAGAGAGACCAGGACTATAGCGGCGGCCACCTACGAGCAGTACTTC. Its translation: CASSPHRETRTIAAATYEQYF.

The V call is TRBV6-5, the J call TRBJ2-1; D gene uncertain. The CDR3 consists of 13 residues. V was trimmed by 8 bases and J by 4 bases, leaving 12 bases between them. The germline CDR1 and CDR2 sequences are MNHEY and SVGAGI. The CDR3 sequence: CASCAYTYNEQFF. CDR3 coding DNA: TGTGCCAGCTGCGCGTATACTTACAATGAGCAGTTCTTC.

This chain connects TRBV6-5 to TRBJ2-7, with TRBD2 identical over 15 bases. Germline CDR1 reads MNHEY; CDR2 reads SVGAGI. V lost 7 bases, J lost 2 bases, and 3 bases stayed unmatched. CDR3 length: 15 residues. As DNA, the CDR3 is TGTGCCAGCACCTGGACTAGCGGGGGGGCCTACGAGCAGTACTTC. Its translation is CASTWTSGGAYEQYF.

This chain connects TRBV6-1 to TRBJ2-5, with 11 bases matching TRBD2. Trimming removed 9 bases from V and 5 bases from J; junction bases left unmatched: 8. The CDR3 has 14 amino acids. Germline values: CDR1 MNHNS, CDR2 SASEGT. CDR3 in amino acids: CARASGGSGETQYF. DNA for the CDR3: TGTGCCAGGGCTAGCGGGGGGAGTGGGGAGACCCAGTACTTC.